One T cell receptor (beta chain) is described in this entry. The antigen is not known. Lacking the conserved final phenylalanine or tryptophan, this CDR3 likely reflects a read error. A modified ARM-PCR protocol with three rounds of nested PCR amplified TCRbeta. TCRdb re-derived calls from the multiplex PCR reads in MiXCR, one entry per CDR3 protein. The repertoire holds about 80,000 distinct CDR3 sequences, with more than 80% as singletons. This specimen belongs to a study of tumor and adjacent non-tumor tissue in lung cancer. Study-wide results and caveats: Tumor TCR diversity, when higher, was linked to shorter survival.

The germline V gene encodes CDR1 SGHAT and CDR2 FQNNGV. The length of the CDR3 is 14 residues. The template was RNA from unsorted bulk tissue. Distant lung tissue was collected more than 3 cm away from the tumor edge. Between August and November 2014, newly diagnosed, chemotherapy-naive lung cancer patients underwent thoracic surgery in China. This clonotype originated in a man aged 60-69 years with non-small cell lung cancer. The V and J genes are TRBV11-2 and TRBJ2-5; TRBD1 matches 7 bases. Source material: distant non-tumor lung tissue. The CDR3 DNA follows: TGTGTCAGCAGCTCCGGACAGGTGCTGGAGAGCCAGTACCTC. It codes for CVSSSGQVLESQYL.